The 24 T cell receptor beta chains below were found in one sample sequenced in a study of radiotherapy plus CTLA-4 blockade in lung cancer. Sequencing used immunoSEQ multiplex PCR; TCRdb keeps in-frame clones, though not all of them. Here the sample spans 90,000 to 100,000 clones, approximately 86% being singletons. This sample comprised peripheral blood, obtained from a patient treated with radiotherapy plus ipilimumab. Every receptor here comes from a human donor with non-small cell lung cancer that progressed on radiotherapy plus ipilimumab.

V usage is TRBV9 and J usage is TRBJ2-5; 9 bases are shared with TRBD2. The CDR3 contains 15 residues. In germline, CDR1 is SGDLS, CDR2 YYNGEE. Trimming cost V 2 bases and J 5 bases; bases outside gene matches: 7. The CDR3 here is CASSVAGGPFETQYF. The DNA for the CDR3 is TGTGCCAGCAGCGTCGCGGGAGGGCCCTTTGAGACCCAGTACTTC.

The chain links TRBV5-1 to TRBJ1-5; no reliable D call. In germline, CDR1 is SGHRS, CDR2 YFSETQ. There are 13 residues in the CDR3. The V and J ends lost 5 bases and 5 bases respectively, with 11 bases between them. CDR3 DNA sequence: TGCGCCAGCAGGGTCGGACTCGATCAGCCCCAGCATTTT. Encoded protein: CASRVGLDQPQHF.

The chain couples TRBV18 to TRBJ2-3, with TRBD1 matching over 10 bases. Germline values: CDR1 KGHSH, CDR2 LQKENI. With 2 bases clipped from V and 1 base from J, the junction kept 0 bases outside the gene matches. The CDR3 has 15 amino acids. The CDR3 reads CASSPGQGGTDTQYF. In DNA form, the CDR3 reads TGTGCCAGCTCACCAGGACAGGGGGGCACAGATACGCAGTATTTT.

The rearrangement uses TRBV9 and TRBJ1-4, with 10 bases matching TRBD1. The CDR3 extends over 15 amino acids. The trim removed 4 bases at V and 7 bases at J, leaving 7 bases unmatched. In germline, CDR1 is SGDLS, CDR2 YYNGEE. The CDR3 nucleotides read TGTGCCAGCAGCTCCAGGACAGGGGGGGGTGAAAAACTGTTTTTT. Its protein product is CASSSRTGGGEKLFF.

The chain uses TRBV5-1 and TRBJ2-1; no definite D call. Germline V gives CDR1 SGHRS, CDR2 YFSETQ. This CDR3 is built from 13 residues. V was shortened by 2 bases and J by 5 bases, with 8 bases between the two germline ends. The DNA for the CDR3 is TGCGCCAGCAGCTTTTACTTGAACAATGAGCAGTTCTTC. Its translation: CASSFYLNNEQFF.

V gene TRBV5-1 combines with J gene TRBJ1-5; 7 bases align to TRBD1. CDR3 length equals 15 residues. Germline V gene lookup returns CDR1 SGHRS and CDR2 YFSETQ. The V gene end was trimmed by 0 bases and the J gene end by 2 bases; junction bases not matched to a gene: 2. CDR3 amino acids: CASSLGDSRNQPQHF. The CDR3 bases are TGCGCCAGCAGCTTGGGGGACAGCCGCAATCAGCCCCAGCATTTT.

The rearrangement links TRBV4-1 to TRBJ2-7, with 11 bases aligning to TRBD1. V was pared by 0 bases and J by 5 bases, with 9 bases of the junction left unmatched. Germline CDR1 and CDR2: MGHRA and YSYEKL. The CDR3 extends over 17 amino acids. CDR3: CASSQDRGTGGIDEQYF. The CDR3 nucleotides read TGCGCCAGCAGCCAAGATCGAGGGACAGGGGGAATAGACGAGCAGTACTTC.

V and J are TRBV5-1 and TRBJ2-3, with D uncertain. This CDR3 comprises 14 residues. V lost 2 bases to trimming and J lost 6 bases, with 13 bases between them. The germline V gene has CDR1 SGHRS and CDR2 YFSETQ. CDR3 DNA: TGCGCCAGCAGCTTTTCGCTGCTTGGGGATACGCAGTATTTT. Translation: CASSFSLLGDTQYF.

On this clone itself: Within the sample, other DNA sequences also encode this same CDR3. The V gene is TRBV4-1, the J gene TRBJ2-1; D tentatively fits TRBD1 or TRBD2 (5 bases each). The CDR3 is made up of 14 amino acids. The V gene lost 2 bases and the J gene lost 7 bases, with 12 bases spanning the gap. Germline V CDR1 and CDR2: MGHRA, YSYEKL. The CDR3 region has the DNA TGCGCCAGCAGCCAACCCCCATGGGGGAATGAGCAGTTCTTC. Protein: CASSQPPWGNEQFF.

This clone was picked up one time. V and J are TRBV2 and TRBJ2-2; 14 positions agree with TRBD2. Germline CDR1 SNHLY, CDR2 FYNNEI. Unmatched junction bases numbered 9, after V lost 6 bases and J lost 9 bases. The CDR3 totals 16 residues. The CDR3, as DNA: TGTGCCAGCAGGGGACTAGCGGGAGACAGGTACCGGGAGCTGTTTTTT. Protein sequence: CASRGLAGDRYRELFF.

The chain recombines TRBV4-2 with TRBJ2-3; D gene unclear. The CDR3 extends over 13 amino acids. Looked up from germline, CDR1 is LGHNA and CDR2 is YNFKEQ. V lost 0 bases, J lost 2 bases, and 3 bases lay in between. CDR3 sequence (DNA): TGTGCCAGCAGCCAAGAGGCCACAGATACGCAGTATTTT. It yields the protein CASSQEATDTQYF.

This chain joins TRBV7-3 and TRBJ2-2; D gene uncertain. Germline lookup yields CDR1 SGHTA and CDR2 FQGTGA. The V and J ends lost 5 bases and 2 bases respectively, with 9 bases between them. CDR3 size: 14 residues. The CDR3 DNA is TGTGCCAGCAGCCCGACTGTCAACACCGGGGAGCTGTTTTTT. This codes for CASSPTVNTGELFF.

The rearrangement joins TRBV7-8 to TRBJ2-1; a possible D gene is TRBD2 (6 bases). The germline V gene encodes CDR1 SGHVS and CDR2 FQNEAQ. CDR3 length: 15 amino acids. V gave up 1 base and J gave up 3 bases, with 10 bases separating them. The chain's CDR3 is CASSLEEGYYNEQFF. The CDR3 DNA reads TGTGCCAGCAGCTTAGAGGAGGGATACTACAATGAGCAGTTCTTC.

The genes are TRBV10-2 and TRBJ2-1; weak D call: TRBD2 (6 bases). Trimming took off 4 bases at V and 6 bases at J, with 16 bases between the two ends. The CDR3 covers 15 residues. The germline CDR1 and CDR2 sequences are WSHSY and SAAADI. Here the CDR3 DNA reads TGCGCCAGCAGTGTTTCCGGGAGTCCGACCAATGAGCAGTTCTTC. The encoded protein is CASSVSGSPTNEQFF.

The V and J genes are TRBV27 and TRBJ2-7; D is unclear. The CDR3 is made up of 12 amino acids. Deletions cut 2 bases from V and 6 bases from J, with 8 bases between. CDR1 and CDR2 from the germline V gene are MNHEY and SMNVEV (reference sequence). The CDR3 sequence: CASSLLGREQYF. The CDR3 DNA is TGTGCCAGCAGTTTACTAGGCCGCGAGCAGTACTTC.

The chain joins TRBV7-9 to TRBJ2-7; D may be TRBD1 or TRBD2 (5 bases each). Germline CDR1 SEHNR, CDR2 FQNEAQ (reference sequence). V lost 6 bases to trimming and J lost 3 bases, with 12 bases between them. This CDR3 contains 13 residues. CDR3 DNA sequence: TGTGCCAGCAGTCCCGGGGCCGACTACGAGCAGTACTTC. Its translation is CASSPGADYEQYF.

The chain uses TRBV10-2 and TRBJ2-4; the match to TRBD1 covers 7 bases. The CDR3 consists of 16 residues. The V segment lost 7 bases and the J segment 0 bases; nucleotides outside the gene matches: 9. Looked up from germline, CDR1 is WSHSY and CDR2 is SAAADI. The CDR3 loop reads CASTLGQRLAKNIQYF. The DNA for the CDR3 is TGCGCCAGCACCCTGGGACAGAGACTAGCCAAAAACATTCAGTACTTC.

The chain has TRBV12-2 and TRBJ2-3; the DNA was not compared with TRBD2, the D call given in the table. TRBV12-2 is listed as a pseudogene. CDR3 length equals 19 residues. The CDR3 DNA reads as TGTGCAAGTCGCTTAGTGGGGACTAGCGGGAGGGGATACACAGATACGCAGTATTTT. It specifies CASRLVGTSGRGYTDTQYF.

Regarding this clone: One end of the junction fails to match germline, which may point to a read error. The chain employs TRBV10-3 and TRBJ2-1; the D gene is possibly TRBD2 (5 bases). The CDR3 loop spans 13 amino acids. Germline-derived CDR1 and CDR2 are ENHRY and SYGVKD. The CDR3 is CAIRTDSNNEQFF. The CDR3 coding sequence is TGTGCCATCAGGACGGACTCCAACAATGAGCAGTTCTTC.

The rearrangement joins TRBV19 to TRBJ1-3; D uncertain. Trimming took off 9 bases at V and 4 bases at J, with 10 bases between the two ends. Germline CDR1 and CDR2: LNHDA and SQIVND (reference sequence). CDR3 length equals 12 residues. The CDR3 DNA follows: TGTGCCAGCAGAAATCTGGGAAACACCATATATTTT. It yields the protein CASRNLGNTIYF. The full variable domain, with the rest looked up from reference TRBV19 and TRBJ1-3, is DGGITQSPKYLFRKEGQNVTLSCEQNLNHDAMYWYRQDPGQGLRLIYYSQIVNDFQKGDIAEGYSVSREKKESFPLTVTSAQKNPTAFYLCASRNLGNTIYFGEGSWLTVV.

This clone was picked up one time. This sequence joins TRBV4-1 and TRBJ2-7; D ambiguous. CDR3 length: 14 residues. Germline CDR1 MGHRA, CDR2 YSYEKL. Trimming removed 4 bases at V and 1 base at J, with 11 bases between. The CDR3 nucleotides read TGCGCCAGCAGCCCTGTCGGCTTTTCCTACGAGCAGTACTTC. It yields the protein CASSPVGFSYEQYF.

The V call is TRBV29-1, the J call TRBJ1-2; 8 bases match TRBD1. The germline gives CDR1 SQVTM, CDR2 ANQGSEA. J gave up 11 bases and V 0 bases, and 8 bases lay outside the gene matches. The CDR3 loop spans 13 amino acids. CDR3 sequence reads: CSVEELGQASYTF. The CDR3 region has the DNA TGCAGCGTTGAAGAATTGGGACAGGCATCTTACACCTTC.

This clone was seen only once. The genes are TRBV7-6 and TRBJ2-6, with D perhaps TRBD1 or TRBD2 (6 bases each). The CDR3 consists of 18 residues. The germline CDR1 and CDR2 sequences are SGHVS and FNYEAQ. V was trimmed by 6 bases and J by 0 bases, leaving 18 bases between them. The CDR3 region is CASRPPTGGDSGANVLTF. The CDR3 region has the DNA TGTGCCAGCAGACCTCCGACAGGAGGGGACTCTGGGGCCAACGTCCTGACTTTC.

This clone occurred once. CDR3 region: CASSYSDTEAFF. CDR3 sequence (DNA): TGTGCCAGCAGCTATTCAGACACTGAAGCTTTCTTT. The J gene is TRBJ1-1, the V gene TRBV11-2; D call uncertain. Between the trimmed V and J ends, which lost 4 bases and 3 bases, there was a span of 6 bases. The CDR3 spans 12 residues. The germline V gene encodes CDR1 SGHAT and CDR2 FQNNGV.